These T cell receptor beta chains were read from a single sample in a study of blood T cells in healthy people across ages. From the 5' RACE reads, TCRdb called clonotypes with MiXCR, one entry per CDR3 protein. The sample consists of 550,000 to 700,000 distinct CDR3 sequences, approximately 25% of them appearing once. Input material: blood. The origin of the receptors is a woman aged 70-85 years in good health. Each CDR3 is given with its conserved first and last residue. The D gene is left open where the match is weak. Where a row states a size, it is once, few, many or the class of an expanded clone; other rows omit it.

clone size	V gene	D gene	J gene	CDR3 DNA	CDR3 protein
-	TRBV6-5	-	TRBJ2-7	TGTGCCAGCAGTTACCCACCCCCAGGGACGGCCTACGAGCAGTACTTC	CASSYPPPGTAYEQYF
few	TRBV20-1	TRBD1	TRBJ2-7	TGCAGTGCTAACAGGGGATCCTACGAGCAGTACTTC	CSANRGSYEQYF
-	TRBV29-1	-	TRBJ1-2	TGCAGCGTTTCGTTTGGGATTGATTATGGCTACACCTTC	CSVSFGIDYGYTF
-	TRBV5-5	TRBD1	TRBJ2-5	TGTGCCAGCAGCCTGGTTTTCGTGGGGACAGGGGAAGAGACCCAGTACTTC	CASSLVFVGTGEETQYF
few	TRBV4-2	TRBD1	TRBJ1-1	TGTGCCAGCAGCCCCAGGACAGGGGGCGAGGGCACTGAAGCTTTCTTT	CASSPRTGGEGTEAFF
-	TRBV7-9	TRBD1	TRBJ1-6	TGTGCCAGCAGCTCAGGTGGAGGGACAGTAAGTTCACCCCTCCACTTT	CASSSGGGTVSSPLHF
-	TRBV3-1	-	TRBJ2-5	TGTGCCAGCAGCCCAGGGGCAGGGGTCATCCAAGAGACCCAGTACTTC	CASSPGAGVIQETQYF
-	TRBV29-1	-	TRBJ1-3	TGCAGCGTTGTGGGGGGCTCTGGAAACACCATATATTTT	CSVVGGSGNTIYF
-	TRBV10-3	TRBD1	TRBJ2-5	TGTGCCATCAGCCACTACGGGACAGGGGGTGAAGAGACCCAGTACTTC	CAISHYGTGGEETQYF
-	TRBV4-2	TRBD2	TRBJ2-4	TGTGCCAGCAGCCAAGATGTGGCGAGCGGGGGCCTAATAGCCAAAAACATTCAGTACTTC	CASSQDVASGGLIAKNIQYF
few	TRBV2	-	TRBJ2-5	TGTGCCAGCAGTCCAGGCGGGACTCGCCTCGGAGAGACCCAGTACTTC	CASSPGGTRLGETQYF
-	TRBV20-1	TRBD1	TRBJ1-6	TGCAGTGCTGGACAGGAGATTAATTCACCCCTCCACTTT	CSAGQEINSPLHF
-	TRBV6-5	TRBD2	TRBJ2-5	TGTGCCAGCAGTTACGAGCGGGGCCTGCCCCAGTACTTC	CASSYERGLPQYF
-	TRBV5-1	-	TRBJ2-1	TGCGCCAGCAGCCCAGCAGGGACAACCTCCTACAATGAGCAGTTCTTC	CASSPAGTTSYNEQFF
-	TRBV29-1	-	TRBJ1-1	TGCAGCGTTGGGGGCAGGCTGAACACTGAAGCTTTCTTT	CSVGGRLNTEAFF
few	TRBV5-6	-	TRBJ2-7	TGTGCCAGCATAGCCCGAGGGAAAGGCTACGAGCAGTGCTTC	CASIARGKGYEQCF
-	TRBV4-3	-	TRBJ1-2	TGCGCCAGCAGCCAATGGGGGACGGACAGATACACCTTC	CASSQWGTDRYTF
-	TRBV12-3/TRBV12-4	-	TRBJ2-7	TGTGCCAGCAGTTTAGCGGGTTACGGGTACTTC	CASSLAGYGYF
-	TRBV29-1	TRBD2	TRBJ2-4	TGCAGCGTTGAGTTAGCGGGACTAGCGGATCCTTACTTTAAATTAGCCAAAAACATTCAGTACTTC	CSVELAGLADPYFKLAKNIQYF
-	TRBV29-1	-	TRBJ1-4	TGCAGCGTTGCAGGGGTCAAGGAAAAACTGTTTTTT	CSVAGVKEKLFF
-	TRBV12-3/TRBV12-4	-	TRBJ2-2	TGTGCCAGCAGTCCGAGGGGAAGGAACACCGGGGAGCTGTTTTTT	CASSPRGRNTGELFF
few	TRBV29-1	TRBD1	TRBJ2-7	TGCAGCGCTGATTACAGGGGCGGCGAGCAGTACTTC	CSADYRGGEQYF
once	TRBV19	TRBD2	TRBJ2-5	TGTGCCAGTAGTAAGCGGGGGGGCTCCGAGGCCCAGTACTTC	CASSKRGGSEAQYF
few	TRBV19	-	TRBJ1-1	TGTGCCAGTAGTTGGGCAGGGGAAGCTTTCTTT	CASSWAGEAFF
few	TRBV30	TRBD2	TRBJ2-1	TGTGCCAGTACTAGCGGGGGGGGCTATGAGCAGTTCTTC	CASTSGGGYEQFF
few	TRBV9	-	TRBJ1-3	TGTGCCAGCAGCGTAAGAATAGGCTCTGGAAACACCATATATTTT	CASSVRIGSGNTIYF
once	TRBV4-3	-	TRBJ2-7	TGCGCCAGCAGCCCAGATCATGGTCGCGAGCAGTACTTC	CASSPDHGREQYF
-	TRBV6-1	TRBD1	TRBJ2-5	TGTGCCAGCAGTACTGGGACAGGGAGAGAGACCCAGTACTTC	CASSTGTGRETQYF
-	TRBV27	-	TRBJ2-1	TGTGCCAGCAGTCCCGGTGGGCAAAACTTCTACAATGAGCAGTTCTTC	CASSPGGQNFYNEQFF
-	TRBV29-1	-	TRBJ1-2	TGCAGCGCCCGACAGTTTTCTAACTATGGCTACACCTTC	CSARQFSNYGYTF
once	TRBV4-3	-	TRBJ2-7	TGCGCCAGCAGCCAAGAATCCCGCGGACAGCAGTACTTC	CASSQESRGQQYF
-	TRBV5-1	TRBD1	TRBJ2-3	TGCGCCAGCAGCGCCCGGGACAGTAGCACAGATACGCAGTATTTT	CASSARDSSTDTQYF
-	TRBV5-1	-	TRBJ1-1	TGCGCCAGCAGCCCGATGACAGGCTCGTATGTAGGCACTGAAGCTTTCTTT	CASSPMTGSYVGTEAFF
-	TRBV9	TRBD1	TRBJ1-4	TGTGCCAGCAGCGTAGGCGGGACAGGGAAGCTTCGTGAAAAACTGTTTTTT	CASSVGGTGKLREKLFF
-	TRBV7-9	-	TRBJ2-3	TGTGCCAGCAGCTTAGCTGGGCCAGATACGCAGTATTTT	CASSLAGPDTQYF
-	TRBV20-1	TRBD2	TRBJ2-3	TGCAGTGCTAGGAGCGGAGAGCGGGGGACAGATACGCAGTATTTT	CSARSGERGTDTQYF
-	TRBV7-2	TRBD1	TRBJ1-5	TGTGCCAGCAGCCCCGAGAGGACAGGGCATCAGCCCCAGCATTTT	CASSPERTGHQPQHF
many	TRBV20-1	TRBD2	TRBJ2-5	TGCAGTGCAAGGACTAGTAGAGAGACCCAGTACTTC	CSARTSRETQYF
few	TRBV5-1	-	TRBJ2-5	TGCGCCACGTGGGTGGAGGGGTCGGAGACCCAGTACTTC	CATWVEGSETQYF
-	TRBV7-9	TRBD1	TRBJ2-3	TGTGCCAGCAGCCACGGACAGGGGGCCACAGATACGCAGTATTTT	CASSHGQGATDTQYF
-	TRBV2	TRBD1	TRBJ2-5	TGTGCCAGCAGTGGAGGGCAGGGGGAAGAGACCCAGCACTTC	CASSGGQGEETQHF
-	TRBV2	TRBD2	TRBJ2-1	TGTGCCAGCAGTGAATACCCTAGCGGGAGACCCAATGAGCAGTTCTTC	CASSEYPSGRPNEQFF
-	TRBV24-1	-	TRBJ2-5	TGTGCCACCAGTGATTTCACCGGGGAGACCCAGTACTTC	CATSDFTGETQYF
-	TRBV5-1	-	TRBJ2-7	TGCGCCAGCAGCTTAGGCACAGGTATAACCTACGAGCAGTACTTC	CASSLGTGITYEQYF
-	TRBV18	-	TRBJ1-3	TGTGCCAGCTCACCACCGTTGGGAGGAAGTTCTGGAAACACCATATATTTT	CASSPPLGGSSGNTIYF